These 8 T cell receptor beta chains were all obtained from the same sample, sequenced in a study of blood T cell repertoires in COVID-19. Sequencing was performed with immunoSEQ multiplex PCR; in TCRdb, only in-frame clones are kept and a portion is missing. The top ten clones hold around a fifth of a sample with some 98,000 clones, 80% of them seen once. The source material was peripheral blood. These receptors came from a human donor in a cohort sampled during active COVID-19.

The chain combines TRBV30 with TRBJ2-5; 9 nucleotides line up with TRBD2. In germline, CDR1 is GTSNPN, CDR2 SVGIG (reference sequence). Unmatched junction bases numbered 2, after V lost 4 bases and J lost 5 bases. The CDR3 consists of 12 residues. This chain's CDR3 is CAWTSGRETQYF. Written as DNA, the CDR3 is TGTGCCTGGACCAGCGGGAGGGAGACCCAGTACTTC.

This clone was detected once. The rearrangement links TRBV5-1 to TRBJ2-7; D not resolved. Between the trimmed V and J ends, which lost 1 base and 3 bases, there was a span of 17 bases. Germline V CDR1 and CDR2: SGHRS, YFSETQ. This CDR3 is 16 amino acids long. The CDR3 nucleotides are TGCGCCAGCAGCTTGTGGCCACCCCCCTCCTTCTACGAGCAGTACTTC. It specifies CASSLWPPPSFYEQYF.

This rearrangement joins TRBV6-5 to TRBJ1-5, with a possible D match to TRBD1 (5 bases). CDR3 size: 15 residues. Trimming pared 6 bases from V and 2 bases from J, leaving 14 bases between. Germline values: CDR1 MNHEY, CDR2 SVGAGI. CDR3 sequence (DNA): TGTGCCAGCAGGCCGCAGGGTGGGGGCAATCAGCCCCAGCATTTT. This translates into CASRPQGGGNQPQHF.

The CDR3 loop is CASSVTGLETQYF. The CDR3 DNA sequence: TGTGCCAGCAGTGTGACAGGGCTAGAGACCCAGTACTTC. The rearrangement uses TRBV12-3 or TRBV12-4 and TRBJ2-5; TRBD1 matches 7 bases. This CDR3 has 13 amino acids. J was trimmed by 4 bases and V by 5 bases; bases with no gene match: 4.

This clone was observed a handful of times. CDR3 residues: CASSVSPTGGSYEQYF. The CDR3 region has the DNA TGTGCCAGCAGTGTTTCCCCGACAGGGGGTTCCTACGAGCAGTACTTC. V gene TRBV6-1 combines with J gene TRBJ2-7; TRBD1 aligns across 9 bases. The trim removed 4 bases at V and 1 base at J, leaving 8 bases unmatched. Germline CDR1 reads MNHNS; CDR2 reads SASEGT. The CDR3 is 16 residues long.

The chain links TRBV7-8 to TRBJ2-7; 8 bases align to TRBD2. The CDR3 loop spans 18 amino acids. V was pared by 5 bases and J by 0 bases, with 15 bases of the junction left unmatched. Germline assignment: CDR1 SGHVS and CDR2 FQNEAQ. CDR3 nucleotide sequence: TGTGCCAGCAGCCCCTTATCTGGCGGGAGGTCGGGCTCCTACGAGCAGTACTTC. Its translation: CASSPLSGGRSGSYEQYF.

This chain joins TRBV27 and TRBJ1-2, with TRBD1 identical over 10 bases. The CDR3 consists of 14 residues. The V gene's germline CDR1 is MNHEY and CDR2 SMNVEV (reference sequence). Trimming cost V 6 bases and J 8 bases; bases outside gene matches: 9. The DNA for the CDR3 is TGTGCCAGCAGCCGGTGGGACAGGGGTAGCGGCTACACCTTC. Amino acids: CASSRWDRGSGYTF.

The V and J genes are TRBV7-2 and TRBJ2-3; D not resolved. Germline V gene lookup returns CDR1 SGHTA and CDR2 FQGNSA. This CDR3 region has 16 residues. V was shortened by 1 base and J by 2 bases, with 13 bases between the two germline ends. The CDR3: CASSLGAVGHTDTQYF. CDR3 nucleotides: TGTGCCAGCAGCTTAGGGGCCGTGGGTCACACAGATACGCAGTATTTT.